The next 30 T cell receptor beta chains were all read from a single sample in a study of shared clonotypes between healthy human individuals. Sequenced by immunoSEQ multiplex PCR; TCRdb stores in-frame clones only, minus some. The table lists millions of clones, roughly 94% of them singletons. The specimen was naive CD4+ T cells sorted from blood. Subset of the sample: CD45RA+ positively selected. The origin of the receptors is a man aged 18 to 29 in good health.

This clone was picked up one time. The V gene is TRBV5-1, the J gene TRBJ1-4; TRBD1 agrees at 7 bases. Germline V gene lookup returns CDR1 SGHRS and CDR2 YFSETQ. The CDR3 consists of 14 residues. The junction had 3 bases not matched to a gene; V was cut back by 2 bases and J by 5 bases. The CDR3 reads CASSFGQANEKLFF. The CDR3 DNA is TGCGCCAGCAGCTTCGGACAGGCGAATGAAAAACTGTTTTTT.

The chain links TRBV6-5 to TRBJ2-2; 7 bases map to TRBD1. The V gene end was trimmed by 6 bases and the J gene end by 7 bases; junction bases not matched to a gene: 5. Germline CDR1 and CDR2: MNHEY and SVGAGI. The CDR3 is made up of 13 amino acids. The CDR3 is CASRQGIGGELFF. Here the CDR3 DNA reads TGTGCCAGCAGACAGGGGATCGGCGGGGAGCTGTTTTTT.

This chain uses TRBV7-9 with TRBJ2-2, with a weak D call TRBD1 (5 bases). V dropped 5 bases and J dropped 4 bases, with 8 bases sitting between them. CDR1 and CDR2 from the germline V gene are SEHNR and FQNEAQ (reference sequence). The CDR3 is 13 amino acids. Here the CDR3 reads CASSTTGTGELFF. CDR3 coding DNA: TGTGCCAGCAGCACAACAGGCACCGGGGAGCTGTTTTTT.

The V and J genes are TRBV30 and TRBJ2-1; 9 bases agree with TRBD2. The V gene end was trimmed by 3 bases and the J gene end by 9 bases; junction bases not matched to a gene: 6. This CDR3 comprises 13 residues. Germline V lookup: CDR1 GTSNPN, CDR2 SVGIG (reference sequence). The CDR3 DNA sequence: TGTGCCTGGAGCAACCGCGGGGGGGGTGAGCAGTTCTTC. Translation gives CAWSNRGGGEQFF.

The J gene is TRBJ2-7, the V gene TRBV4-3; 7 bases agree with TRBD2. The germline V gene encodes CDR1 LGHNA and CDR2 YSLEER. After removal of 4 bases from V and 7 bases from J, the junction contained 16 bases not matched to a gene. This CDR3 spans 16 amino acids. The CDR3 bases are TGCGCCAGCAGCCCCAACCTAGCGGTGAAGAATGTTGAGCAGTACTTC. It specifies CASSPNLAVKNVEQYF.

This chain connects TRBV27 to TRBJ2-7; TRBD2 matches 8 bases. J gave up 3 bases and V 4 bases, and 11 bases lay outside the gene matches. CDR1 is MNHEY, CDR2 SMNVEV, per germline (reference sequence). The CDR3 runs 16 residues. CDR3 nucleotides: TGTGCCAGCAGTTCACCTTTCACTAGCGGATTCTACGAGCAGTACTTC. This codes for CASSSPFTSGFYEQYF.

The genes are TRBV6-6 and TRBJ1-1; no definite D call. The germline V gene has CDR1 MNHNY and CDR2 SVGAGI (reference sequence). V dropped 4 bases and J dropped 7 bases, with 16 bases sitting between them. The CDR3 totals 14 residues. CDR3 protein: CASSSFLGSYEAFF. The DNA for the CDR3 is TGTGCCAGCAGTTCCTTCTTGGGCAGCTATGAAGCTTTCTTT.

J is TRBJ1-1 and V is TRBV4-1, with D possibly being TRBD1 (6 bases). Trimming took off 4 bases at V and 11 bases at J, with 20 bases between the two ends. Germline V gives CDR1 MGHRA, CDR2 YSYEKL. The length of the CDR3 is 14 residues. The CDR3 bases are TGCGCCAGCAGCCCGCTAGGGGCCCCAGGGGAGGCTTTCTTT. It translates to CASSPLGAPGEAFF.

Concerning this clone: Additional DNA sequences in this sample encode the identical CDR3. V and J are TRBV4-3 and TRBJ1-5; D is possibly TRBD1 (6 bases). The CDR3 runs 15 residues. V shed 0 bases and J shed 4 bases, with 10 bases lying between them. From germline, CDR1 is LGHNA and CDR2 YSLEER. The CDR3 DNA is TGCGCCAGCAGCCAAGATGCACAGGGTAATCAGCCCCAGCATTTT. Translated, it gives CASSQDAQGNQPQHF.

The chain links TRBV18 to TRBJ2-1; TRBD2 agrees at 14 bases. The CDR3 has 16 amino acids. The V segment lost 6 bases and the J segment 6 bases; nucleotides outside the gene matches: 7. Germline V lookup: CDR1 KGHSH, CDR2 LQKENI. CDR3 DNA: TGTGCCAGCTCCTTAGGACTAGCGGGAGGAGCCAATGAGCAGTTCTTC. Encoded protein: CASSLGLAGGANEQFF. The variable domain in full, with the rest retrieved from reference TRBV18 and TRBJ2-1, is NAGVMQNPRHLVRRRGQEARLRCSPMKGHSHVYWYRQLPEEGLKFMVYLQKENIIDESGMPKERFSAEFPKEGPSILRIQQVVRGDSAAYFCASSLGLAGGANEQFFGPGTRLTVL.

CDR3 bases: TGTGCCAGCAGTTACGCTTCCGAGACAGGGGTTTCACCCCTCCACTTT. This encodes CASSYASETGVSPLHF. The chain joins TRBV6-5 to TRBJ1-6; 8 nucleotides line up with TRBD1. J gave up 9 bases and V 2 bases, and 9 bases lay outside the gene matches. Germline CDR1 reads MNHEY; CDR2 reads SVGAGI. The CDR3 contains 16 residues.

Remarks on this clone: Other DNA sequences in the sample encode the same CDR3. The chain combines TRBV6-1 with TRBJ2-7; perhaps TRBD2 as D (6 bases). V gave up 3 bases and J gave up 7 bases, with 7 bases separating them. Germline assignment: CDR1 MNHNS and CDR2 SASEGT. This CDR3 contains 11 residues. The CDR3 reads CASSEEGEQYF. The DNA of the CDR3 is TGTGCCAGCAGTGAGGAGGGGGAGCAGTACTTC.

The V gene is TRBV10-3, the J gene TRBJ2-2; D might be TRBD2 (6 bases). The CDR3 runs to 15 residues. Germline CDR1 is ENHRY and CDR2 is SYGVKD. The V end lost 3 bases, the J end lost 5 bases, and 13 bases lay between the germline ends. For the CDR3, the DNA is TGTGCCATCAGTGAAGGCAGCGGGCCTACCGGGGAGCTGTTTTTT. It yields the protein CAISEGSGPTGELFF.

The gene calls are TRBV5-1 and TRBJ1-1; 7 nucleotides line up with TRBD1. CDR3 size: 15 residues. CDR1 SGHRS and CDR2 YFSETQ come from the germline V gene. With 6 bases clipped from V and 1 base from J, the junction kept 9 bases outside the gene matches. The CDR3 here is CASTLTGQENTEAFF. As DNA, the CDR3 is TGCGCCAGCACCTTAACCGGACAGGAGAACACTGAAGCTTTCTTT.

As regards this clone: Other DNA sequences in this specimen translate into the identical CDR3. The rearrangement links TRBV5-1 to TRBJ2-3; D not resolved. Germline-derived CDR1 and CDR2 are SGHRS and YFSETQ. This CDR3 spans 13 amino acids. Trimming removed 0 bases from V and 2 bases from J, with 4 bases in between. CDR3 in amino acids: CASSLVLTDTQYF. The DNA for the CDR3 is TGCGCCAGCAGCTTGGTCCTCACAGATACGCAGTATTTT. Full variable domain (remainder filled in from reference TRBV5-1 and TRBJ2-3): KAGVTQTPRYLIKTRGQQVTLSCSPISGHRSVSWYQQTPGQGLQFLFEYFSETQRNKGNFPGRFSGRQFSNSRSEMNVSTLELGDSALYLCASSLVLTDTQYFGPGTRLTVL.

Worth noting for this clone: A much larger clone differs by one base, so this may be a read error. The same CDR3 arises from other DNA sequences in this sample as well. The rearrangement links TRBV7-9 to TRBJ2-7; D is ambiguous. This CDR3 spans 11 amino acids. The germline CDR1 and CDR2 sequences are SEHNR and FQNEAQ (reference sequence). Trimming took off 5 bases at V and 1 base at J, with 3 bases between the two ends. The CDR3 nucleotides are TGTGCCAGCAGCCCGTCCTACGAGCAGTACTTC. This codes for CASSPSYEQYF.

J is TRBJ2-3 and V is TRBV4-1; unclear D gene. The germline CDR1 and CDR2 sequences are MGHRA and YSYEKL. V lost 2 bases and J 4 bases, leaving 7 bases between the germline ends. The CDR3 runs 13 residues. The DNA for the CDR3 is TGCGCCAGCAGCCAATTTCGGGCAGATACGCAGTATTTT. The encoded protein is CASSQFRADTQYF.

The V call is TRBV28, the J call TRBJ2-3; 8 nucleotides match TRBD2. Losses at the gene ends were 5 bases for V and 1 base for J; bases not matched to a gene: 11. Germline-derived CDR1 and CDR2 are MDHEN and SYDVKM. The CDR3 runs 17 residues. The CDR3 here is CASSPLFGLARTDTQYF. The CDR3 nucleotides are TGTGCCAGCAGTCCCCTATTCGGACTAGCCCGCACAGATACGCAGTATTTT.

CDR3 region: CASSRNTAFGNEQFF. The DNA of the CDR3 is TGTGCCAGCAGCCGTAACACAGCCTTCGGCAATGAGCAGTTCTTC. The rearrangement joins TRBV6-5 to TRBJ2-1, with D unresolved. The germline gives CDR1 MNHEY, CDR2 SVGAGI. V was clipped by 6 bases and J by 6 bases, with 18 bases between them. The CDR3 has 15 amino acids.

The V call is TRBV6-1, the J call TRBJ2-7; D is uncertain. This CDR3 spans 13 amino acids. Trimming shortened V by 6 bases and J by 3 bases, and 12 bases separated the two germline ends. Per the germline V gene, CDR1 is MNHNS and CDR2 is SASEGT. This chain's CDR3 is CASSALGNYEQYF. The CDR3 DNA reads as TGTGCCAGCAGCGCCTTGGGGAACTACGAGCAGTACTTC.

The chain has TRBV5-6 and TRBJ1-1, with TRBD1 matching 10 bases. Trimming removed 0 bases from V and 5 bases from J; junction bases left unmatched: 10. Germline values: CDR1 SGHDT, CDR2 YYEEEE. The CDR3 is 17 residues long. CDR3 sequence: CASSLVGRQGAWTEAFF. The DNA for the CDR3 is TGTGCCAGCAGCTTGGTGGGGCGACAGGGGGCTTGGACTGAAGCTTTCTTT.

V usage is TRBV6-5 and J usage is TRBJ1-4; TRBD1 is a possible D gene (6 bases). Germline loops: CDR1 MNHEY, CDR2 SVGAGI. Trimming took off 2 bases at V and 8 bases at J, with 15 bases between the two ends. The CDR3 sequence is 15 residues long. CDR3 amino acids: CASSYRGTGREKLFF. CDR3 sequence (DNA): TGTGCCAGCAGTTACCGGGGTACAGGGAGAGAAAAACTGTTTTTT.

With regard to this clone: One base separates it from a far larger clone, so it is likely a read error. The V gene is TRBV30, the J gene TRBJ2-5; unclear D gene. This CDR3 has 12 residues. Per the germline V gene, CDR1 is GTSNPN and CDR2 is SVGIG (reference sequence). The CDR3 reads CAWSVQAYEQHF. The CDR3 coding sequence is TGTGCCTGGAGTGTACAAGCCTACGAGCAGCACTTC.

Turning to this clone: Other DNA sequences of this sample code for an identical CDR3. The rearrangement joins TRBV20-1 to TRBJ2-5; no clear D gene. The J call may be mistaken, given a closer DNA end match to TRBJ2-7. The CDR3 is made up of 11 amino acids. Germline CDR1 DFQATT, CDR2 SNEGSKA (reference sequence). CDR3 amino acids: CSARDNYEQYF. CDR3 coding DNA: TGCAGTGCTAGAGATAATTACGAGCAGTACTTC.

CDR3 DNA sequence: TGCGCCAGCAGCTTTGGACCCCAGGGGACAGATACGCAGTATTTT. Residues: CASSFGPQGTDTQYF. V usage is TRBV5-1 and J usage is TRBJ2-3; D possibly corresponds to TRBD1 (6 bases). V lost 2 bases and J 3 bases, leaving 13 bases between the germline ends. The germline V gene has CDR1 SGHRS and CDR2 YFSETQ. The CDR3 has 15 residues.

The J gene is TRBJ2-3, the V gene TRBV4-1, with TRBD2 matching 7 bases. CDR1 is MGHRA, CDR2 YSYEKL, per germline. The CDR3 totals 16 residues. Unmatched junction bases numbered 9, after V lost 4 bases and J lost 2 bases. CDR3 loop: CASSLRLAVLTDTQYF. The DNA for the CDR3 is TGCGCCAGCAGCCTGCGGCTAGCGGTACTCACAGATACGCAGTATTTT.

The sample holds one count of this clone. The J gene is TRBJ1-3, the V gene TRBV2; perhaps TRBD1 as D (5 bases). CDR3 length: 15 residues. The V end was cut by 4 bases, the J end by 4 bases, with 14 bases between. The germline V gene encodes CDR1 SNHLY and CDR2 FYNNEI. The CDR3 DNA is TGTGCCAGCAGTGTGGGGGGGACTGGCGGAAACACCATATATTTT. Translating it yields CASSVGGTGGNTIYF.

The chain recombines TRBV25-1 with TRBJ2-7, with D possibly being TRBD1 or TRBD2 (5 bases each). Looked up from germline, CDR1 is MGHDK and CDR2 is SYGVNS. CDR3 length: 14 residues. V lost 1 base and J 4 bases, leaving 11 bases between the germline ends. As DNA, the CDR3 is TGTGCCAGCAGTGAATCCGCAGGGACGTACGAGCAGTACTTC. It encodes CASSESAGTYEQYF.

This rearrangement joins TRBV18 to TRBJ2-7, with 7 bases that match TRBD1. V dropped 2 bases and J dropped 4; count of bases not matched to a gene: 8. The germline V gene has CDR1 KGHSH and CDR2 LQKENI. This CDR3 contains 15 residues. The CDR3 here is CASSPARTGLYEQYF. CDR3 coding DNA: TGTGCCAGCTCACCAGCTAGGACAGGCTTGTACGAGCAGTACTTC. Together with reference TRBV18 and TRBJ2-7, the CDR3 gives the full variable domain: NAGVMQNPRHLVRRRGQEARLRCSPMKGHSHVYWYRQLPEEGLKFMVYLQKENIIDESGMPKERFSAEFPKEGPSILRIQQVVRGDSAAYFCASSPARTGLYEQYFGPGTRLTVT.

The genes are TRBV15 and TRBJ2-2, with a tentative D call TRBD2 (5 bases). Looked up from germline, CDR1 is LNHNV and CDR2 is YYDKDF (reference sequence). This CDR3 has 19 residues. Trimming cost V 3 bases and J 4 bases, with 24 bases left between them. CDR3 in amino acids: CATSRTPVSSGGGTGELFF. CDR3 nucleotide sequence: TGTGCCACCAGCAGGACCCCTGTTTCAAGCGGAGGTGGCACCGGGGAGCTGTTTTTT.